Each of the 18 T cell receptor beta chains below was sequenced from the same sample in a study of blood T cell repertoires in COVID-19. The method was immunoSEQ multiplex PCR; TCRdb's version includes in-frame clones alone and lacks a portion of them. The sample includes around 68,000 clones, about 90% of them seen just once. Sample: peripheral blood. Receptors were obtained from a human donor in a cohort sampled during active COVID-19.

This chain joins TRBV7-2 and TRBJ1-4; TRBD1 matches at 8 bases. The CDR3 covers 15 residues. Looked up from germline, CDR1 is SGHTA and CDR2 is FQGNSA. V lost 5 bases and J lost 0; bases outside the gene matches: 2. Here the CDR3 DNA reads TGTGCCAGCAGCGGACAGGGAGCAACTAATGAAAAACTGTTTTTT. Its translation is CASSGQGATNEKLFF.

V usage is TRBV14 and J usage is TRBJ2-7, with 8 nucleotides matching TRBD1. This CDR3 comprises 13 residues. With 1 base clipped from V and 7 bases from J, the junction kept 3 bases outside the gene matches. CDR1 and CDR2 (germline): SGHDN, FVKESK. The CDR3 bases are TGTGCCAGCAGCCAAGGGACAGGGTATGAGCAGTACTTC. This sequence encodes CASSQGTGYEQYF. The whole variable domain, remainder taken from reference TRBV14 and TRBJ2-7, is EAGVTQFPSHSVIEKGQTVTLRCDPISGHDNLYWYRRVMGKEIKFLLHFVKESKQDESGMPNNRFLAERTGGTYSTLKVQPAELEDSGVYFCASSQGTGYEQYFGPGTRLTVT.

The chain has TRBV7-8 and TRBJ1-6, with TRBD1 matching over 8 bases. Losses at the gene ends were 6 bases for V and 8 bases for J; bases not matched to a gene: 12. CDR1 SGHVS and CDR2 FQNEAQ come from the germline V gene. The CDR3 has 16 amino acids. CDR3 region: CASRHSRTGIYSPLHF. DNA of the CDR3: TGTGCCAGCAGGCATAGCCGGACAGGGATTTATTCACCCCTCCACTTT.

V is TRBV24-1 and J is TRBJ1-1; no reliable D call. V dropped 6 bases and J dropped 1 base, with 8 bases sitting between them. The CDR3 totals 13 residues. CDR1 is KGHDR, CDR2 SFDVKD, per germline. CDR3 DNA sequence: TGTGCCACCAGTTTTGCGGGGAACACTGAAGCTTTCTTT. Translated: CATSFAGNTEAFF.

V usage is TRBV27 and J usage is TRBJ2-2; no clear D. This CDR3 region has 16 residues. Germline lookup yields CDR1 MNHEY and CDR2 SMNVEV (reference sequence). Trimming removed 6 bases at V and 3 bases at J, with 17 bases between. In nucleotides, the CDR3 is TGTGCCAGCAGCCTATTATACTCGTCGCACACCGGGGAGCTGTTTTTT. Its translation is CASSLLYSSHTGELFF.

The chain carries TRBV21-1 and TRBJ2-1; TRBD1, as called in the table, went unchecked against the DNA. TRBV21-1 is labeled a pseudogene. The CDR3 consists of 14 residues. The CDR3 spells CASRQGFPRDEQFF. The CDR3 DNA reads TGTGCCAGCCGACAGGGGTTCCCTAGGGATGAGCAGTTCTTC.

The CDR3 reads CATSEGNGGNQPQHF. In DNA, the CDR3 is TGTGCCACCAGTGAGGGGAACGGGGGCAATCAGCCCCAGCATTTT. V gene TRBV24-1 combines with J gene TRBJ1-5; D is unclear. The CDR3 is 15 amino acids. CDR1 and CDR2 from the germline V gene are KGHDR and SFDVKD. V was pared by 4 bases and J by 2 bases, with 11 bases between.

J is TRBJ2-1 and V is TRBV5-1; 7 bases match TRBD2. V was pared by 5 bases and J by 0 bases, with 8 bases of the junction left unmatched. Germline CDR1 and CDR2: SGHRS and YFSETQ. The CDR3 contains 16 residues. CDR3 DNA: TGCGCCAGCAGTTTTACCCCGGGAGGCTCCTACAATGAGCAGTTCTTC. It codes for CASSFTPGGSYNEQFF.

The genes are TRBV7-9 and TRBJ2-7, with D possibly TRBD2 on 6 matching bases. The V end was cut by 1 base, the J end by 6 bases, with 19 bases between. Germline assignment: CDR1 SEHNR and CDR2 FQNEAQ (reference sequence). The CDR3 extends over 16 amino acids. The CDR3 spells CASSLDLSGLGGEQYF. Written as DNA, the CDR3 is TGTGCCAGCAGCTTAGATTTATCCGGGCTGGGGGGCGAGCAGTACTTC.

The V and J genes are TRBV5-3 and TRBJ2-3; D is uncertain. TRBV5-3 falls under the ORF class, with uncertain function. V gave up 0 bases and J gave up 2 bases, with 10 bases separating them. This CDR3 is 15 amino acids long. DNA of the CDR3: TGTGCCAGAAGCTTGGAGGTAGGAGACACAGATACGCAGTATTTT. Protein product: CARSLEVGDTDTQYF.

The V and J genes are TRBV9 and TRBJ1-1; D uncertain. The CDR3 sequence is 14 residues long. Germline CDR1 reads SGDLS; CDR2 reads YYNGEE. V lost 3 bases and J 6 bases, leaving 15 bases between the germline ends. CDR3 protein: CASSAWGGRAEAFF. CDR3 DNA sequence: TGTGCCAGCAGCGCCTGGGGAGGGCGCGCTGAAGCTTTCTTT.

The chain is built from TRBV18 and TRBJ1-1, with TRBD1 identical over 10 bases. The CDR3 runs 15 residues. V shed 3 bases, J shed 7 bases, and the junction held 8 bases outside the gene matches. Germline V CDR1 and CDR2: KGHSH, LQKENI. This chain's CDR3 is CASSPFGQGDGEAFF. Here the CDR3 DNA reads TGTGCCAGCTCACCGTTCGGACAGGGGGACGGTGAAGCTTTCTTT.

The rearrangement joins TRBV6-4 to TRBJ1-1, with 7 nucleotides matching TRBD1. The germline V gene has CDR1 MRHNA and CDR2 SNTAGT. The CDR3 has 14 amino acids. Trimming removed 6 bases from V and 2 bases from J; junction bases left unmatched: 6. The CDR3 DNA sequence: TGTGCCAGCAGCCCCGGGACAGATAACACTGAAGCTTTCTTT. Residues: CASSPGTDNTEAFF.

This clone was detected a few times. V usage is TRBV6-5 and J usage is TRBJ1-1; the match to TRBD1 covers 9 bases. Germline V lookup: CDR1 MNHEY, CDR2 SVGAGI. V trimming: 7 bases; J trimming: 3 bases; junction bases outside the gene matches: 6. The CDR3 runs to 14 residues. In DNA, the CDR3 is TGTGCCAGCACCTTGGGACAGGGCTACACTGAAGCTTTCTTT. It is translated as CASTLGQGYTEAFF.

V and J are TRBV10-3 and TRBJ2-2; tentatively, D is TRBD1 (6 bases). Germline lookup yields CDR1 ENHRY and CDR2 SYGVKD. V was clipped by 0 bases and J by 3 bases, with 11 bases between them. The CDR3 extends over 16 amino acids. CDR3 sequence reads: CAISESRPGDTGELFF. DNA of the CDR3: TGTGCCATCAGTGAGTCGAGGCCAGGGGACACCGGGGAGCTGTTTTTT.

CDR3 protein: CASSLDPGLYEQYF. DNA of the CDR3: TGTGCCAGCAGCTTAGACCCAGGTCTCTACGAGCAGTACTTC. The chain couples TRBV7-2 to TRBJ2-7; no clear D gene. The V end was cut by 1 base, the J end by 3 bases, with 10 bases between. This CDR3 contains 14 residues. From germline, CDR1 is SGHTA and CDR2 FQGNSA.

The genes are TRBV2 and TRBJ2-7; 9 nucleotides line up with TRBD1. V lost 6 bases and J lost 2; bases outside the gene matches: 11. Germline lookup yields CDR1 SNHLY and CDR2 FYNNEI. The CDR3 is made up of 16 amino acids. The CDR3 loop reads CASRYTGTGFPYEQYF. In DNA, the CDR3 is TGTGCCAGCAGATACACCGGGACAGGGTTCCCCTACGAGCAGTACTTC.

The rearrangement uses TRBV29-1 and TRBJ2-2; no clear D. Trimming left V 5 bases short and J 7 bases short, with 14 bases between. This CDR3 is 13 amino acids long. The germline V gene has CDR1 SQVTM and CDR2 ANQGSEA. The CDR3 region is CSVSMGRGGELFF. The CDR3 bases are TGCAGCGTTTCGATGGGCCGTGGCGGGGAGCTGTTTTTT.